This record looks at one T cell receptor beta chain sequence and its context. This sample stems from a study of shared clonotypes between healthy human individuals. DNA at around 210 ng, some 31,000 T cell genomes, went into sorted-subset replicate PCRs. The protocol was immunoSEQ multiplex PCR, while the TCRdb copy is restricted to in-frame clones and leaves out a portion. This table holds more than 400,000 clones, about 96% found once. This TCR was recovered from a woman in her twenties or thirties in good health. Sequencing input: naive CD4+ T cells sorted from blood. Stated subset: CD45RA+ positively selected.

The CDR3 is CASSVAVAGVLYEQYF. The CDR3, as DNA: TGTGCCAGCAGCGTAGCTGTGGCGGGAGTTCTCTACGAGCAGTACTTC. The rearrangement links TRBV9 to TRBJ2-7, with 7 bases aligning to TRBD2. The CDR3 is made up of 16 amino acids. Germline V CDR1 and CDR2: SGDLS, YYNGEE. V trimming: 0 bases; J trimming: 3 bases; junction bases outside the gene matches: 9.